These T cell receptor beta chains were read from a single sample in a study of CD39 and CD103 CD8 tumor-infiltrating T cells. Repertoires were generated with immunoSEQ multiplex PCR, while TCRdb's copy carries only in-frame clones and drops some. The table includes some 2,400 clones, 72% detected once. The sample taken for sequencing was CD39- CD103- CD8+ T cells sorted from the tumor. These receptors came from a human donor with head and neck squamous cell carcinoma. The CDR3 runs from the conserved cysteine through the conserved F or W. D genes are given only for firm matches. Size is stated for part of the rows, as once, few or many counts, or as a class when the clone is expanded.

>-|TRBV27|14|-|TRBJ2-2
TGTGCCAGCAGTTTATCCCTTGACACCGGGGAGCTGTTTTTT
CASSLSLDTGELFF
>-|TRBV6-1|16|-|TRBJ1-3
TGTGCCAGCAGTGAAGAGGGCACCTACTCTGGAAACACCATATATTTT
CASSEEGTYSGNTIYF
>TRBD1|TRBV6-5|14|few|TRBJ1-2
TGTGCCAGCAGTGTGCAGGGGGGCCGTGATGGCTACACCTTC
CASSVQGGRDGYTF
>-|TRBV5-5|17|-|TRBJ1-6
TGTGCCAGCAGCCTGTGGAGTCAGAGCTCCTATAATTCACCCCTCCACTTT
CASSLWSQSSYNSPLHF
>TRBD2|TRBV7-9|15|few|TRBJ2-5
TGTGCCAGCAGTCCGACTAGCGGGGGGCAAGAGACCCAGTACTTC
CASSPTSGGQETQYF
>-|TRBV27|15|-|TRBJ2-7
TGTGCCAGCAGTTTATCAGGAGCCCTAACCTACGAGCAGTACTTC
CASSLSGALTYEQYF
>-|TRBV2|14|-|TRBJ2-2
TGTGCCAGCAGGAAGGGAACGGGGGGCGGGGAACTGTTTTTT
CASRKGTGGGELFF
>-|TRBV4-1|14|large|TRBJ2-7
TGCGCCAGCAGCCAACCCACCGAGGGCTACGAGCAGTACTTC
CASSQPTEGYEQYF
>-|TRBV5-1|14|-|TRBJ2-7
TGCGCCAGCAGCTTGGGGGGGGCGAGGAACGAGCAGTACTTC
CASSLGGARNEQYF
>-|TRBV28|13|once|TRBJ2-7
TGTGCCAGCAGCCGTCCGGGAAAGAGCGAGCAGTACTTC
CASSRPGKSEQYF
>-|TRBV4-1|16|few|TRBJ1-4
TGCGCCAGCAGCCAAGTCCGGAGGGGCCTGTATGAAAAACTGTTTTTT
CASSQVRRGLYEKLFF
>-|TRBV5-4|16|-|TRBJ1-5
TGTGCCAGCAGCTTCCGGGATCGGGGGGGGGATCAGCCCCAGCATTTT
CASSFRDRGGDQPQHF
>-|TRBV11-2|11|-|TRBJ2-7
TGTGCCAGCAGCCAGTCCGACGAGCAGTACTTC
CASSQSDEQYF
>-|TRBV5-1|13|once|TRBJ1-1
TGCGCCAGCAGCTGGACACTGAACACTGAAGCTTTCTTT
CASSWTLNTEAFF
>-|TRBV4-1|16|-|TRBJ1-1
TGCGCCAGCAGCCAAGGAGGGGGGGGCGGGAACACTGAAGCTTTCTTT
CASSQGGGGGNTEAFF
>-|TRBV30|12|-|TRBJ2-7
TGTGCCTGGAATCCGTCTGGCTACGAGCAGTACTTC
CAWNPSGYEQYF
>TRBD1|TRBV6-1|13|-|TRBJ2-4
TGTGCCAGCGGAGGACAGGGGGCGAACATTCAGTACTTC
CASGGQGANIQYF
>TRBD1|TRBV7-8|15|-|TRBJ2-3
TGTGCCAGCAGCCTCGGGACAGGGGGCAGAGATACGCAGTATTTT
CASSLGTGGRDTQYF